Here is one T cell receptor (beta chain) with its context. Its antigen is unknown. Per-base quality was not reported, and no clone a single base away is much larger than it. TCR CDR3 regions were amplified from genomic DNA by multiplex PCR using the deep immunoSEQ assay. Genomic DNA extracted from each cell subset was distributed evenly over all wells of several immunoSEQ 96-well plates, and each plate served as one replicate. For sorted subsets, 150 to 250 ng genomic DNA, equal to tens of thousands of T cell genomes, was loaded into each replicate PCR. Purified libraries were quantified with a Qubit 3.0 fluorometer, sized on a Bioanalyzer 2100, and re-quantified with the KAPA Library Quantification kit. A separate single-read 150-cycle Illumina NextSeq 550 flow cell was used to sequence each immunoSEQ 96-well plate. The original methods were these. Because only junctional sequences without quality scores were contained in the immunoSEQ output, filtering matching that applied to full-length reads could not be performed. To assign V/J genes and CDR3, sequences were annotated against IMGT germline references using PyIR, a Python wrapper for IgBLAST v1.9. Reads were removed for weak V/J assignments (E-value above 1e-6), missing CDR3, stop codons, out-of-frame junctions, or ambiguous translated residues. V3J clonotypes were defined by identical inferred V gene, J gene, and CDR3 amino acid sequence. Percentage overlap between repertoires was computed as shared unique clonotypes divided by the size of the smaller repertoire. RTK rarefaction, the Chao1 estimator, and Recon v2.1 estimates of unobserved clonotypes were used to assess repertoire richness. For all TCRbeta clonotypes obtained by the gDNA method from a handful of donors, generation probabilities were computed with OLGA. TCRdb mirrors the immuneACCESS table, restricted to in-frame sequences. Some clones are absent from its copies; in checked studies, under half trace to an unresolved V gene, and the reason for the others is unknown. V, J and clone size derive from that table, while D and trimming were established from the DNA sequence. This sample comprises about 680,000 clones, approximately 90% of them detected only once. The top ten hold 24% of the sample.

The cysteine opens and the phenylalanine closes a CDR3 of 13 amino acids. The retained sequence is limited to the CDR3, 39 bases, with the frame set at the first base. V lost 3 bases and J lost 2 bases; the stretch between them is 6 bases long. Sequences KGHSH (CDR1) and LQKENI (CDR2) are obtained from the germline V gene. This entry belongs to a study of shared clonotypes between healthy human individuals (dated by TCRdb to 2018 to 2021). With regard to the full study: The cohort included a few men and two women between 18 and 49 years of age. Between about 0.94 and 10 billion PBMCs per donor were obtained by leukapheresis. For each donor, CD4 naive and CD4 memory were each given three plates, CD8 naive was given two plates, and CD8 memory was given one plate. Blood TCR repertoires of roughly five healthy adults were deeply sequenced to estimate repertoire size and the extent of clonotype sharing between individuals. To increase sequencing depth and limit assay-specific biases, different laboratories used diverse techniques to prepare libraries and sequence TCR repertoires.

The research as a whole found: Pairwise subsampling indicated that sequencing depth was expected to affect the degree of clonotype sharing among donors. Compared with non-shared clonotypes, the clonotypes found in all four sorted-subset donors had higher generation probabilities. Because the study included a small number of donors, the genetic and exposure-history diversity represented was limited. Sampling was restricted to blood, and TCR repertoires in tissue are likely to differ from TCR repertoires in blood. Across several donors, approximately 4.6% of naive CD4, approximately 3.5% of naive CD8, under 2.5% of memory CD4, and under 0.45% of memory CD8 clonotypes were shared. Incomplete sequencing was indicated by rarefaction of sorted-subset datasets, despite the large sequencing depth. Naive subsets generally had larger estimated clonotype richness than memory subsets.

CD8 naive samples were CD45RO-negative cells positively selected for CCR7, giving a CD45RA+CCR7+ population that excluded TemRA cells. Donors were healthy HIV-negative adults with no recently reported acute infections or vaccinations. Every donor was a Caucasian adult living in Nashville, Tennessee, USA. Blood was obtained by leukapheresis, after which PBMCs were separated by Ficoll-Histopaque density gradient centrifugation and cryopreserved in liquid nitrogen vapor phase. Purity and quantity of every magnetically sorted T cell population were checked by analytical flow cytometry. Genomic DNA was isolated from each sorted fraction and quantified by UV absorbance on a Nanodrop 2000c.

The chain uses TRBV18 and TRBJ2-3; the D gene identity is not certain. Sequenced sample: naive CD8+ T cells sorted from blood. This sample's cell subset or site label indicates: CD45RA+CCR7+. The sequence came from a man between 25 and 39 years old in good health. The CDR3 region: CASSPPYTDTQYF. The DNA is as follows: TGTGCCAGCTCACCCCCCTACACAGATACGCAGTATTTT.